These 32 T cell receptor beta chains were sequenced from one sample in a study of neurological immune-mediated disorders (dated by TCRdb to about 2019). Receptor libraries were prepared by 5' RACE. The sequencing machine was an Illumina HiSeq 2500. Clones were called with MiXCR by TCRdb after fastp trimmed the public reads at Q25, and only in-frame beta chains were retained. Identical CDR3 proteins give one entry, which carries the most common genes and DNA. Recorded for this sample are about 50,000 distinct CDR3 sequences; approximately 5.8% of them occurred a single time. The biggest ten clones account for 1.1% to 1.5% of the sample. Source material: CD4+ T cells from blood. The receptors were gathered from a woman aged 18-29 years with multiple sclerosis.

DNA for the CDR3: TGTGCCAGCAGCTTGTTGGGTAGGGGGCGCACAGATACGCAGTATTTT. Translation: CASSLLGRGRTDTQYF. The gene calls are TRBV5-4 and TRBJ2-3; TRBD1 agrees at 7 bases. The CDR3 runs to 16 residues. CDR1 and CDR2 from the germline V gene are SGHNT and YYREEE (reference sequence). Trimming at V came to 1 base and at J to 1 base, leaving 6 bases not matched to a gene. Full variable domain (outside the CDR3, taken from reference TRBV5-4 and TRBJ2-3): ETGVTQSPTHLIKTRGQQVTLRCSSQSGHNTVSWYQQALGQGPQFIFQYYREEENGRGNFPPRFSGLQFPNYSSELNVNALELDDSALYLCASSLLGRGRTDTQYFGPGTRLTVL.

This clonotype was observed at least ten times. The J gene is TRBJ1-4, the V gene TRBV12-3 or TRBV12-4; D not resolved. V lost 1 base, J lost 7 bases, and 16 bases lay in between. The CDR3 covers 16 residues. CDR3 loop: CASSLVGLTKAEKLFF. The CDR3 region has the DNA TGTGCCAGCAGTTTAGTGGGCCTCACGAAGGCTGAAAAACTGTTTTTT.

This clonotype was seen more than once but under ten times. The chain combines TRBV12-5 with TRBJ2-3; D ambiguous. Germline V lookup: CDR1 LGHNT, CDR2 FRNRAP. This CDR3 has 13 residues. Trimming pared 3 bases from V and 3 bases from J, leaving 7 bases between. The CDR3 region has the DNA TGTGCTAGTGGTTTAGGCGATACAGATACGCAGTATTTT. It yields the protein CASGLGDTDTQYF.

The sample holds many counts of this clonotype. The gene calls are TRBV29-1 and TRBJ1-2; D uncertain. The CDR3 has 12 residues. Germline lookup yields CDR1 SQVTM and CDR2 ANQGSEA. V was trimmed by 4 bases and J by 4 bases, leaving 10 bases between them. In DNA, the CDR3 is TGCAGCGTTGTTTACTCAGGCTATGGCTACACCTTC. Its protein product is CSVVYSGYGYTF.

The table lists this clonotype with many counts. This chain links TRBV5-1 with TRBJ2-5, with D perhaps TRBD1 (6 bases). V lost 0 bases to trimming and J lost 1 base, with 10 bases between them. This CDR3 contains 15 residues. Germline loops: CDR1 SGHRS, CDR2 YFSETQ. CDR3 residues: CASSLGNRAQETQYF. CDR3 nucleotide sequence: TGCGCCAGCAGCTTGGGAAACAGGGCCCAAGAGACCCAGTACTTC.

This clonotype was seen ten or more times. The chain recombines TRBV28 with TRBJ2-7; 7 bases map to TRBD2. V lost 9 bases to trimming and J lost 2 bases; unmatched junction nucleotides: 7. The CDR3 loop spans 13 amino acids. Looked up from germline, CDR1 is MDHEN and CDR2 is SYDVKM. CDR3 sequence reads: CASGLESPYEQYF. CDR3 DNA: TGTGCCAGTGGACTAGAAAGTCCCTACGAGCAGTACTTC.

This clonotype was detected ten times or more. CDR3 region: CASSLNGDSYNEQFF. DNA of the CDR3: TGCGCCAGCAGCTTGAATGGGGATTCCTACAATGAGCAGTTCTTC. The J gene is TRBJ2-1, the V gene TRBV5-1; D remains unclear. Trimming left V 1 base short and J 1 base short, with 9 bases between. The germline CDR1 and CDR2 sequences are SGHRS and YFSETQ. This CDR3 region has 15 residues.

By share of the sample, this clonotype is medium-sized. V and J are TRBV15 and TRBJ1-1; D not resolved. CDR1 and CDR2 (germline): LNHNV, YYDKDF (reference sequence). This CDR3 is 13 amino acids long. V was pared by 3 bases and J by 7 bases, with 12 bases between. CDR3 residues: CATSSFQKGEAFF. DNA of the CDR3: TGTGCCACCAGCAGCTTCCAGAAGGGTGAAGCTTTCTTT.

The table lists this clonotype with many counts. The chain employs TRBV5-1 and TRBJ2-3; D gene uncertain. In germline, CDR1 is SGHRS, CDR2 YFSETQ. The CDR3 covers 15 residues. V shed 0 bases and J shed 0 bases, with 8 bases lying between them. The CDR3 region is CASSLDFRSTDTQYF. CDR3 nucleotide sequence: TGCGCCAGCAGCTTGGATTTTCGTAGCACAGATACGCAGTATTTT. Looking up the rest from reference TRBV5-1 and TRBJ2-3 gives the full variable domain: KAGVTQTPRYLIKTRGQQVTLSCSPISGHRSVSWYQQTPGQGLQFLFEYFSETQRNKGNFPGRFSGRQFSNSRSEMNVSTLELGDSALYLCASSLDFRSTDTQYFGPGTRLTVL.

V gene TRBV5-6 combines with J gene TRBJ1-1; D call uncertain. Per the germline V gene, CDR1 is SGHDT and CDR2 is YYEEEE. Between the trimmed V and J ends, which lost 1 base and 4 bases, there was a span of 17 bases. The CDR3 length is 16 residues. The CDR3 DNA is TGTGCCAGCAGCTTGTGGGTAGGGAGTAGGGCCACTGAAGCTTTCTTT. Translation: CASSLWVGSRATEAFF.

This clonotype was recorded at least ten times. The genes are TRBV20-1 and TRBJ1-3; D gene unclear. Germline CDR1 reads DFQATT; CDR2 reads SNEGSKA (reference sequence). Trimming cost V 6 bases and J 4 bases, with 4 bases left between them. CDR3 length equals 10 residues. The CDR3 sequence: CSALGNTIYF. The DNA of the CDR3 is TGCAGTGCGTTGGGAAACACCATATATTTT.

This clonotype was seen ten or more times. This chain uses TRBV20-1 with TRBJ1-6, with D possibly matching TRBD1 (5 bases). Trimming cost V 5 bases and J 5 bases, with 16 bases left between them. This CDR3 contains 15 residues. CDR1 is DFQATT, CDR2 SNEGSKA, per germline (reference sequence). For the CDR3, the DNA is TGCAGTGCTCGCCGCCGGGACCGGAATAATTCACCCCTCCACTTT. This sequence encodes CSARRRDRNNSPLHF.

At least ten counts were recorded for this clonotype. The CDR3 here is CASSLDPPRQSLNTEAFF. The CDR3 DNA sequence: TGTGCCAGCAGCTTAGATCCTCCACGACAGAGCTTGAACACTGAAGCTTTCTTT. This chain links TRBV7-6 with TRBJ1-1, with a weak D call TRBD1 (5 bases). The CDR3 loop spans 18 amino acids. Germline V lookup: CDR1 SGHVS, CDR2 FNYEAQ. Between the trimmed V and J ends, which lost 1 base and 0 bases, there was a span of 18 bases. The variable domain in full, completed from reference TRBV7-6 and TRBJ1-1, reads GAGVSQSPRYKVTKRGQDVALRCDPISGHVSLYWYRQALGQGPEFLTYFNYEAQQDKSGLPNDRFSAERPEGSISTLTIQRTEQRDSAMYRCASSLDPPRQSLNTEAFFGQGTRLTVV.

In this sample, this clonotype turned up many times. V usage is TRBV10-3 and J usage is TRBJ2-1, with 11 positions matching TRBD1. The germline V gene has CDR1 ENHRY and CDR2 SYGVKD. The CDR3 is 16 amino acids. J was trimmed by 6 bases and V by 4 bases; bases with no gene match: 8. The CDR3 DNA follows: TGTGCCATCAGTGCCTTTCAGGGACAGGGGGGCAATGAGCAGTTCTTC. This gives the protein CAISAFQGQGGNEQFF.

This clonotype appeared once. The CDR3 nucleotides are TGTGCCAGCAGCCGCCGGGGGAACACTGAAGCTTTCTTT. Its protein product is CASSRRGNTEAFF. J is TRBJ1-1 and V is TRBV7-2; no clear D. V dropped 5 bases and J dropped 1 base, with 8 bases sitting between them. Germline CDR1 is SGHTA and CDR2 is FQGNSA. The CDR3 runs 13 residues.

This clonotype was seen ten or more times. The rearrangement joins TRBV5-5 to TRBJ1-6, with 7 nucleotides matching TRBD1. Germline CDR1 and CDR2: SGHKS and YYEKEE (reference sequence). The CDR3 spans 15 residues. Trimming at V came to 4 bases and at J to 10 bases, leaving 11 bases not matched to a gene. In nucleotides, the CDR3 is TGTGCCAGCAGCGCGATGACAGGGTTTCGGTCACCCCTCCACTTT. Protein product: CASSAMTGFRSPLHF.

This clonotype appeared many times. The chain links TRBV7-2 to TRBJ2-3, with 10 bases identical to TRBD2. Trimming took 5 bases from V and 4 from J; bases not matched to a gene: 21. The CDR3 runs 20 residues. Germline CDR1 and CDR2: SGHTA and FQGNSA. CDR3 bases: TGTGCCAGCAGCGAGCGGTTACTAGCGGGATCAACCCTGCGGGCAGATACGCAGTATTTT. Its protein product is CASSERLLAGSTLRADTQYF.

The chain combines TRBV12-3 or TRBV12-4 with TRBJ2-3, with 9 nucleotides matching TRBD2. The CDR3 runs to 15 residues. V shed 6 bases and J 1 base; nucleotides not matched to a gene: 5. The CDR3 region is CASRNRLAGTDTQYF. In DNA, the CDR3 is TGTGCCAGCAGGAATAGACTAGCGGGCACAGATACGCAGTATTTT.

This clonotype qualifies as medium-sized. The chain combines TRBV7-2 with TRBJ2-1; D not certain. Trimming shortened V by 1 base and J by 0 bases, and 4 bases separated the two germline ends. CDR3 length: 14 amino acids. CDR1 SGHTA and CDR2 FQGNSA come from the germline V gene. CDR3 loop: CASSLGSSYNEQFF. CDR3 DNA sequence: TGTGCCAGCAGCTTAGGAAGCTCCTACAATGAGCAGTTCTTC.

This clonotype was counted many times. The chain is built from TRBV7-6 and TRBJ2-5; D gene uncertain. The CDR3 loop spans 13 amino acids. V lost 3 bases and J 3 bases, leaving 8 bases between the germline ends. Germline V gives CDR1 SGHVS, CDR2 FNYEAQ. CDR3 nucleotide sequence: TGTGCCAGCAGCTTTATTAGGGAAGAGACCCAGTACTTC. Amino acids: CASSFIREETQYF. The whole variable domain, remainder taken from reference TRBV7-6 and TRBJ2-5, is GAGVSQSPRYKVTKRGQDVALRCDPISGHVSLYWYRQALGQGPEFLTYFNYEAQQDKSGLPNDRFSAERPEGSISTLTIQRTEQRDSAMYRCASSFIREETQYFGPGTRLLVL.

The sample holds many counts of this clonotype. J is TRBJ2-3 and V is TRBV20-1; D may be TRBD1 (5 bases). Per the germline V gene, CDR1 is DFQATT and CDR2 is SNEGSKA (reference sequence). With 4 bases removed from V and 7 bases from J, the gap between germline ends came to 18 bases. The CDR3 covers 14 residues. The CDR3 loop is CSAILLFQGHTQYF. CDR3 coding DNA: TGCAGTGCTATTCTGCTATTCCAGGGTCATACGCAGTATTTT.

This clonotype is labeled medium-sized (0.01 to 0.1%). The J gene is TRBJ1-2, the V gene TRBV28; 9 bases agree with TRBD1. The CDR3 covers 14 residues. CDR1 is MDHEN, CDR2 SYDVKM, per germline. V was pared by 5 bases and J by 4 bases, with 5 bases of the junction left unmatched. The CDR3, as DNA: TGTGCCAGCAGTACAGGACAGGGGATCTATGGCTACACCTTC. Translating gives CASSTGQGIYGYTF.

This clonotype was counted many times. The CDR3 region has the DNA TGTGCCAGCAGTGATGGGGGGTATGGCTACACCTTC. It is translated as CASSDGGYGYTF. The chain employs TRBV25-1 and TRBJ1-2; possible D gene TRBD1, 5 bases. Germline loops: CDR1 MGHDK, CDR2 SYGVNS. V was pared by 3 bases and J by 5 bases, with 7 bases between. The CDR3 totals 12 residues.

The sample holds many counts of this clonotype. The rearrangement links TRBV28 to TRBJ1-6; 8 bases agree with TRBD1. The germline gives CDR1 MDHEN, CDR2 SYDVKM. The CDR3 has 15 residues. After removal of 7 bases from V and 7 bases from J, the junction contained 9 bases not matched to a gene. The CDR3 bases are TGTGCCAGCACCCCATGGGACAGGAAGAATTCACCCCTCCACTTT. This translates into CASTPWDRKNSPLHF.

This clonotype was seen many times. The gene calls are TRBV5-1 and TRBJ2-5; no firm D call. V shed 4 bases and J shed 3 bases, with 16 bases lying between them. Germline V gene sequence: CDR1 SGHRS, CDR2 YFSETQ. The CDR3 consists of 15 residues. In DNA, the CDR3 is TGCGCCAGCAGCACTCCTAGGGCCAATAAAGAGACCCAGTACTTC. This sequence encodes CASSTPRANKETQYF.

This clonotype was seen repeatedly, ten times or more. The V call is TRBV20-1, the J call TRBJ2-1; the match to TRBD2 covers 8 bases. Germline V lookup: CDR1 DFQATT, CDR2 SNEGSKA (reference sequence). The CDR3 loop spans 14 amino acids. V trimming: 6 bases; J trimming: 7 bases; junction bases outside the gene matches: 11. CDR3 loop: CSAPSAGGSNEQFF. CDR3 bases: TGCAGTGCACCCTCGGCGGGAGGTTCGAATGAGCAGTTCTTC.

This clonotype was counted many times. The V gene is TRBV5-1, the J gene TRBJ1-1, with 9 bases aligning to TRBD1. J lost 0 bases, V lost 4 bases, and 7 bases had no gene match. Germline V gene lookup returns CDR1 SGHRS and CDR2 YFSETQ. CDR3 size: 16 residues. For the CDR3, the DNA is TGCGCCAGCAGCACGGGACAGGGCTACATGAACACTGAAGCTTTCTTT. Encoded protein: CASSTGQGYMNTEAFF.

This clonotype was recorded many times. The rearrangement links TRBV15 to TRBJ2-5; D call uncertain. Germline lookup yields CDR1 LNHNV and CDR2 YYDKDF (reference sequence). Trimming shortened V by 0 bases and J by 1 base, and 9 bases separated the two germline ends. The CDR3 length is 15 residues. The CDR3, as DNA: TGTGCCACCAGCAGAGACCCGTCTGGCCAAGAGACCCAGTACTTC. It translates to CATSRDPSGQETQYF.

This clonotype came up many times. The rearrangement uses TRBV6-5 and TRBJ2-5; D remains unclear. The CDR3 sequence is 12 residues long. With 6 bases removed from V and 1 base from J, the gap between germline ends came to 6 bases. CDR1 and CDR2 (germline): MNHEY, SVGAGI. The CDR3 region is CASSSPQETQYF. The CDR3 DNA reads TGTGCCAGCAGCTCCCCCCAAGAGACCCAGTACTTC.

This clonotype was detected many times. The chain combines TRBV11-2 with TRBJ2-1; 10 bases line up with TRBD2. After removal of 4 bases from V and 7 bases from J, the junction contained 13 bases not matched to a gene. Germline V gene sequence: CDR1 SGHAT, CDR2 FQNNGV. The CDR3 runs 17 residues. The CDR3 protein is CASSSRPGAGGGNEQFF. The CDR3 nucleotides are TGTGCCAGCAGCTCGCGGCCGGGAGCGGGGGGGGGGAATGAGCAGTTCTTC.

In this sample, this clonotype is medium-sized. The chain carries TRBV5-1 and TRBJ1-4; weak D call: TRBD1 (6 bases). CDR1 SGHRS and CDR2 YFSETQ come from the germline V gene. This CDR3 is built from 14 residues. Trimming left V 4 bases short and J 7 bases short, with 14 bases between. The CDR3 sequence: CASSRGGQGEKLFF. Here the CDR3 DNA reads TGCGCCAGCAGCCGGGGGGGCCAGGGTGAAAAACTGTTTTTT. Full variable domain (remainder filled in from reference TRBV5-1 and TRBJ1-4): KAGVTQTPRYLIKTRGQQVTLSCSPISGHRSVSWYQQTPGQGLQFLFEYFSETQRNKGNFPGRFSGRQFSNSRSEMNVSTLELGDSALYLCASSRGGQGEKLFFGSGTQLSVL.

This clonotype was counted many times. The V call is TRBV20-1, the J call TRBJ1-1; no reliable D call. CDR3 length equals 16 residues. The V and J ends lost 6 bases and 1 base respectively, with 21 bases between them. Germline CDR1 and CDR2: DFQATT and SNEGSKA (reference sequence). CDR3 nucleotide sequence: TGCAGTGCCGACCATCAGACCAGCAAAGAGAACACTGAAGCTTTCTTT. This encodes CSADHQTSKENTEAFF.